This TCR beta chain stems from a study of Tregs in tolerant kidney transplant recipients. Of note for this clone: The antigen remains unidentified.

TCRdb keeps only in-frame clones here, not all; method: immunoSEQ multiplex PCR. The repertoire holds tens of thousands of clones, with about 95% as singletons. In germline, CDR1 is LNHDA, CDR2 SQIVND (reference sequence). The CDR3 is 17 amino acids. V was pared by 1 base and J by 2 bases, with 7 bases of the junction left unmatched. This receptor was taken from a human donor in good health. The chain is built from TRBV19 and TRBJ2-3; 9 bases map to TRBD2. Sequenced: Tregs from blood cultured with allogeneic cells. The CDR3 reads CASSIVGLAGTTDTQYF. CDR3 DNA: TGTGCCAGTAGTATAGTCGGGCTAGCGGGGACCACAGATACGCAGTATTTT.